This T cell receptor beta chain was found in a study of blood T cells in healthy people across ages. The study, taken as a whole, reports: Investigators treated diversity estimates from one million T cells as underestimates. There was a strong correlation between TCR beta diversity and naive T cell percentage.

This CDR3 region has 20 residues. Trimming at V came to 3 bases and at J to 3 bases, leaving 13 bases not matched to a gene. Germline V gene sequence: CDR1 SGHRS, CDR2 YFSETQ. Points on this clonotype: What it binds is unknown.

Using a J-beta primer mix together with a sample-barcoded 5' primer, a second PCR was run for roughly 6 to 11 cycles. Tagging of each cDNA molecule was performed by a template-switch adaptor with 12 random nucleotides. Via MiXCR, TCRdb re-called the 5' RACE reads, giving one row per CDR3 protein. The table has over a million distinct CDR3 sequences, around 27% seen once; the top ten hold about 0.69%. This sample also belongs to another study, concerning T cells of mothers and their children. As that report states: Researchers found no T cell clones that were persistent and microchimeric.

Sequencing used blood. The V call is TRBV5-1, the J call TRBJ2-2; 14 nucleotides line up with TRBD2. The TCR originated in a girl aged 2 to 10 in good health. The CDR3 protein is CASSSWTSGRTKAHTGELFF. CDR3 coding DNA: TGCGCCAGCAGCTCATGGACTAGCGGGAGGACAAAGGCACACACCGGGGAGCTGTTTTTT.